The 23 T cell receptor beta chains below come from one sample, sequenced in a study of tumor-infiltrating lymphocytes in primary liver carcinoma. DNA and RNA were both co-extracted from around 20-30 mg of bulk tissue that had not been sorted. Total RNA amounting to 450 to 550 ng was the source from which TCR beta cDNA was made with a constant-region primer. The TCR beta library was amplified through three nested multiplex PCR rounds in a modified ARM-PCR procedure. Both of the initial two PCR rounds ran for 10 cycles and employed TRBV1-TRBV30 forward primers alongside a C-beta reverse primer. TCRdb re-called the multiplex PCR reads through MiXCR, storing one row per CDR3 protein. The sample carries tens of thousands of distinct CDR3 sequences, roughly 70% recorded once. Sequenced: liver tumor tissue from sampling region 4. Subset noted: tumor region T4, right-lateral pole. The origin of the receptors is a man aged 40-49 years with primary liver carcinoma and hepatitis B virus infection.

For this clonotype: At one end the junction does not follow the germline gene, possibly because of a read error. This chain links TRBV11-3 with TRBJ2-3; tentatively, D is TRBD1 or TRBD2 (6 bases each). Germline loops: CDR1 SGHNT, CDR2 YENEEA. The CDR3 sequence is 13 residues long. The CDR3 coding sequence is TGTGCAAGCAGCTTGGGGGGCACAGATACGTGGTATTTT. Amino acid sequence: CASSLGGTDTWYF.

Comment on this clonotype: An end of the junction does not agree with germline; a read error may underlie this. The rearrangement links TRBV14 to TRBJ2-1; D might be TRBD2 (5 bases). Looked up from germline, CDR1 is SGHDN and CDR2 is FVKESK. This CDR3 region has 16 residues. CDR3 bases: TGTACCAGCAGTGCCGTAGCGAGATGGGTATACTATGAGCAGTTCTTC. Translated, it gives CTSSAVARWVYYEQFF.

A single count supports this clonotype. A junction end diverges from the germline sequence, so it may reflect a read error. This rearrangement joins TRBV28 to TRBJ1-5, with TRBD1 matching over 7 bases. The CDR3 runs to 20 residues. Germline CDR1 is MDHEN and CDR2 is SYDVKM. For the CDR3, the DNA is TGTGCCAGCAGAGAAGACAGGGCCGCCCATAGCCTCACCTCCAAGTGGACCCAGTATTTC. Protein product: CASREDRAAHSLTSKWTQYF.

The J gene is TRBJ2-3, the V gene TRBV29-1; TRBD2 matches at 7 bases. CDR1 and CDR2 (germline): SQVTM, ANQGSEA. This CDR3 is 15 amino acids long. V lost 8 bases, J lost 12 bases, and 23 bases stayed unmatched. This chain's CDR3 is CSTRPRERGTGTQYF. In nucleotides, the CDR3 is TGCAGCACCCGGCCGCGGGAGAGGGGCACAGGTACACAGTATTTT.

By sample fraction, this clonotype is medium-sized (0.01 to 0.1%). This chain connects TRBV6-1 to TRBJ2-3; D call uncertain. This CDR3 comprises 13 residues. CDR1 and CDR2 (germline): MNHNS, SASEGT. Deletions cut 3 bases from V and 3 bases from J, with 7 bases between. CDR3 residues: CASSDIGTDTQYF. The CDR3 coding sequence is TGTGCCAGCAGTGATATCGGGACAGATACGCAGTATTTT.

This rearrangement joins TRBV5-1 to TRBJ2-5; 9 nucleotides align to TRBD2. Germline V gene lookup returns CDR1 SGHRS and CDR2 YFSETQ. Losses at the gene ends were 6 bases for V and 5 bases for J; bases not matched to a gene: 20. The CDR3 loop spans 18 amino acids. The CDR3 nucleotides read TGCGCCAGCAACTCGGCCGGGGCTAGCGGGGCCCTACAGGAGACCCAGTACTTC. It encodes CASNSAGASGALQETQYF.

This sequence joins TRBV24-1 and TRBJ2-1; D perhaps matches TRBD2 (5 bases). Trimming took off 0 bases at V and 6 bases at J, with 17 bases between the two ends. This CDR3 comprises 17 residues. Germline V gives CDR1 KGHDR, CDR2 SFDVKD. DNA for the CDR3: TGTGCCACCAGTGATTTGCGTTCTAGCTGGAGGACCAATGAGCAGTTCTTC. The encoded protein is CATSDLRSSWRTNEQFF.

As to this clonotype: Since the CDR3 does not end with the conserved phenylalanine or tryptophan, this likely comes from a read error. The chain carries TRBV6-6 and TRBJ2-6, with unresolved D. The ends were cut back, 8 bases at V and 1 base at J, with 12 bases in the middle. The germline V gene has CDR1 MNHNY and CDR2 SVGAGI (reference sequence). The CDR3 extends over 15 amino acids. The CDR3 DNA follows: TGTGCCAGCCTTATAACAGCTTCTGGGGCCAACGTCCTGACTTTA. Translated: CASLITASGANVLTL.

Notes on this clonotype: One junction end does not reproduce the germline sequence, and a read error may be involved. The chain carries TRBV11-2 and TRBJ2-7; D might be TRBD2 (5 bases). The CDR3 runs 14 residues. The V gene's germline CDR1 is SGHAT and CDR2 FQNNGV. The CDR3 DNA reads TGTGCCAACAGCTCTAACGGGAACTCCAACGAGCAGTACTTC. Translating gives CANSSNGNSNEQYF.

V is TRBV7-9 and J is TRBJ2-7; no reliable D call. V was shortened by 5 bases and J by 4 bases, with 18 bases between the two germline ends. Looked up from germline, CDR1 is SEHNR and CDR2 is FQNEAQ (reference sequence). This CDR3 has 15 residues. In DNA form, the CDR3 reads TGTGCCAGCAGCCGCGAGGATATCGGGCTATACGAGCAGTACTTC. Its translation is CASSREDIGLYEQYF.

Details on this clonotype: The junction does not match germline at one end; this may be a read error. J is TRBJ1-1 and V is TRBV29-1; possible D gene TRBD1, 5 bases. CDR3 length: 15 residues. CDR1 and CDR2 from the germline V gene are SQVTM and ANQGSEA. CDR3 residues: CSASAGWGMNTQAFF. The CDR3, as DNA: TGTAGCGCTTCCGCAGGGTGGGGCATGAACACTCAAGCTTTCTTT.

About this clonotype: Sequence at one end of the junction differs from germline and may be a read error. The chain has TRBV5-6 and TRBJ2-3; possible D gene TRBD2, 5 bases. Germline V CDR1 and CDR2: SGHDT, YYEEEE. CDR3 length: 14 amino acids. The CDR3 sequence: CVSSDSVRTDTQYF. In DNA form, the CDR3 reads TGTGTCAGCAGCGATAGCGTGAGAACAGATACGCAGTATTTT.

This clonotype was counted many times. This rearrangement joins TRBV23-1 to TRBJ2-5; D is possibly TRBD1 (5 bases). TRBV23-1 qualifies as an ORF whose function is uncertain. With 7 bases removed from V and 4 bases from J, the gap between germline ends came to 13 bases. The CDR3 length is 13 residues. The CDR3 DNA sequence: TGCGCCAGCACCCCAGGGTCGGGAGAGACCCAGTACTTC. Protein sequence: CASTPGSGETQYF.

Regarding this clonotype: One junction end disagrees with the germline gene, perhaps due to a read error. The CDR3 loop is CASSLGDGNTIYF. The CDR3, as DNA: TGTGCCAGCAGCCTAGGAGACGGAAACACCATATATTTT. The rearrangement joins TRBV5-1 to TRBJ1-3; D gene unclear. CDR3 length equals 13 residues. The germline V gene encodes CDR1 SGHRS and CDR2 YFSETQ.

This clonotype has only one observation. The junction departs from the called germline gene at one end, perhaps through a read error. CDR3 region: CIVCAKGATQYF. The CDR3 nucleotides are TGCATCGTTTGTGCCAAGGGTGCTACGCAGTATTTT. The rearrangement links TRBV29-1 to TRBJ2-3, with D unclear. The CDR3 has 12 amino acids. CDR1 and CDR2 (germline): SQVTM, ANQGSEA.

For this clonotype: The junction shows a germline mismatch at one end, possibly a read error. V is TRBV11-3 and J is TRBJ1-5; TRBD1 might be the D (5 bases). This CDR3 spans 14 amino acids. Germline V lookup: CDR1 SGHNT, CDR2 YENEEA. This CDR3 is CISSDSYSSQPQHF. Here the CDR3 DNA reads TGTATCAGCAGTGACAGCTATAGCAGTCAGCCCCAGCATTTT.

The chain has TRBV28 and TRBJ2-3, with 8 bases aligning to TRBD2. The V and J ends lost 6 bases and 7 bases, in that order; junction bases with no gene match: 15. Germline lookup yields CDR1 MDHEN and CDR2 SYDVKM. The CDR3 spans 16 residues. The CDR3 DNA sequence: TGTGCCAGCAGCCCTCGGGGTAGCGGGGACACGTATACGCAGTATTTT. It is translated as CASSPRGSGDTYTQYF.

Details on this clonotype: The CDR3 carries no conserved terminal phenylalanine or tryptophan, so it likely arises from a read error. J is TRBJ2-5 and V is TRBV29-1; D call uncertain. The CDR3 covers 12 residues. V was pared by 5 bases and J by 5 bases, with 12 bases between. CDR1 and CDR2 (germline): SQVTM, ANQGSEA. CDR3 bases: TGCAGCGTTCCACTGGGCGTTGAGACCCAGTACTTA. Protein sequence: CSVPLGVETQYL.

As concerns this clonotype: This likely comes from a read error, as the CDR3 has no conserved phenylalanine or tryptophan at its end. The DNA is omitted, as the CDR3 cannot be located on it reliably, and the CDR3 follows TCRdb's listing. This sequence joins TRBV12-3 or TRBV12-4 and TRBJ2-7; the D call in the table, TRBD1, was not verified against the DNA. Inclusive of both ends, the CDR3 amounts to 13 amino acids. The CDR3 spells CASILGTGDEQHL.

Worth noting for this clonotype: A single base separates this from a much larger clone, so it may be a read error. V is TRBV29-1 and J is TRBJ2-7; D call uncertain. This CDR3 comprises 12 residues. Deletions cut 6 bases from V and 9 bases from J, with 18 bases between. The germline gives CDR1 SQVTM, CDR2 ANQGSEA. The CDR3 sequence is CSVLTYSHVQYF. DNA of the CDR3: TGCAGCGTCCTTACTTATTCCCACGTGCAGTACTTC.

The chain links TRBV7-9 to TRBJ1-1; maybe TRBD1 (6 bases). V shed 4 bases and J shed 5 bases, with 11 bases lying between them. The CDR3 has 13 amino acids. CDR1 is SEHNR, CDR2 FQNEAQ, per germline (reference sequence). The CDR3 DNA sequence: TGTGCCAGCAGCTCTGGACAGAGTACTGAAGCTTTCTTT. Protein: CASSSGQSTEAFF. Filled out from reference TRBV7-9 and TRBJ1-1, the complete variable domain reads DTGVSQNPRHKITKRGQNVTFRCDPISEHNRLYWYRQTLGQGPEFLTYFQNEAQLEKSRLLSDRFSAERPKGSFSTLEIQRTEQGDSAMYLCASSSGQSTEAFFGQGTRLTVV.

As concerns this clonotype: The conserved phenylalanine or tryptophan normally closing the CDR3 is absent here, so this likely arose from a read error. Because the CDR3's place on the DNA is in doubt, the DNA is left out and the CDR3 is given as listed by TCRdb. This CDR3 is CVSSPDSYEWYY. This chain uses TRBV11-1 with TRBJ2-7; TRBD1, the table's D call, was not compared with the DNA. From its first to its last residue, the CDR3 has 12 amino acids. Germline CDR1 is SGHAT and CDR2 is FQDESV (reference sequence).

This clonotype was seen at least ten times. A much more abundant neighbour one base away suggests this may be a read error. This sequence joins TRBV7-8 and TRBJ1-1; possibly TRBD1 for D (6 bases). The length of the CDR3 is 12 residues. The ends were cut back, 3 bases at V and 10 bases at J, with 12 bases in the middle. Germline values: CDR1 SGHVS, CDR2 FQNEAQ. CDR3 amino acids: CASSLGAGGAFF. The CDR3 coding sequence is TGTGCCAGCAGCTTGGGGGCGGGTGGAGCTTTCTTT.